A single sample is the source of the 14 T cell receptor beta chains below, sequenced in a study of shared clonotypes between healthy human individuals. Data came from immunoSEQ multiplex PCR; TCRdb stores just in-frame clones and leaves some out. The sample has hundreds of thousands of clones; roughly 79% are singletons. Sequencing was performed on PBMCs. Receptors originate from a woman aged 40 to 50 in good health. Some clones in this sample may be carry-over from other donors' samples.

Ten or more counts support this clone. The sample contains more than one DNA sequence encoding this CDR3. The chain uses TRBV30 and TRBJ2-5, with D unresolved. Trimming left V 0 bases short and J 4 bases short, with 6 bases between. The CDR3 has 12 amino acids. Germline V gene data show CDR1 as GTSNPN and CDR2 as SVGIG (reference sequence). DNA of the CDR3: TGTGCCTGGAGTGTATTGGGAGAGACCCAGTACTTC. Translated, it gives CAWSVLGETQYF.

CDR3 protein: CASSLDADTGELFF. In DNA form, the CDR3 reads TGTGCCAGCAGCTTGGACGCGGACACCGGGGAGCTGTTTTTT. This rearrangement joins TRBV7-9 to TRBJ2-2; D is undetermined. Trimming took off 3 bases at V and 3 bases at J, with 8 bases between the two ends. In germline, CDR1 is SEHNR, CDR2 FQNEAQ (reference sequence). This CDR3 comprises 14 residues.

The chain is built from TRBV28 and TRBJ2-1; D ambiguous. Per germline, CDR1 MDHEN and CDR2 SYDVKM. There are 16 residues in the CDR3. Trimming stripped 3 bases from V and 0 bases from J, with 12 bases between. CDR3 amino acids: CASSLVDRASYNEQFF. CDR3 coding DNA: TGTGCCAGCAGTTTGGTCGACCGCGCCTCCTACAATGAGCAGTTCTTC.

The V call is TRBV7-3, the J call TRBJ2-1; weak D call: TRBD2 (6 bases). The V gene lost 5 bases and the J gene lost 3 bases, with 17 bases spanning the gap. The CDR3 spans 16 residues. In germline, CDR1 is SGHTA, CDR2 FQGTGA. The CDR3 nucleotides are TGTGCCAGCAGCGCTCACTATAGCGGAGTCTACAATGAGCAGTTCTTC. It encodes CASSAHYSGVYNEQFF.

This clone was detected only a few times. The rearrangement joins TRBV7-3 to TRBJ2-3, with TRBD1 matching 8 bases. Germline loops: CDR1 SGHTA, CDR2 FQGTGA. The trim removed 1 base at V and 5 bases at J, leaving 2 bases unmatched. CDR3 length: 14 residues. The DNA of the CDR3 is TGTGCCAGCAGCTTAAGACAGGGGAAAGATACGCAGTATTTT. Its translation is CASSLRQGKDTQYF.

The sample holds one count of this clone. V and J are TRBV7-7 and TRBJ2-2; 11 positions match TRBD2. CDR1 and CDR2 (germline): SSHAT, FNYEAQ (reference sequence). Losses at the gene ends were 5 bases for V and 5 bases for J; bases not matched to a gene: 7. The CDR3 covers 16 residues. The CDR3 region has the DNA TGTGCCAGCAGCACGACTAGCGGGATGGATACCGGGGAGCTGTTTTTT. This codes for CASSTTSGMDTGELFF.

This rearrangement joins TRBV4-1 to TRBJ2-7; D possibly uses TRBD1 or TRBD2 (5 bases each). Trimming cost V 5 bases and J 1 base, with 12 bases left between them. Germline CDR1 reads MGHRA; CDR2 reads YSYEKL. The CDR3 contains 14 residues. For the CDR3, the DNA is TGCGCCAGCAGCGCCCGGGACGGATCCTACGAGCAGTACTTC. Protein product: CASSARDGSYEQYF.

The chain recombines TRBV19 with TRBJ2-7; no definite D call. The V and J ends lost 6 bases and 0 bases respectively, with 9 bases between them. CDR1 and CDR2 from the germline V gene are LNHDA and SQIVND (reference sequence). The CDR3 has 13 residues. The chain's CDR3 is CASRSESSYEQYF. DNA for the CDR3: TGTGCCAGTAGAAGCGAGAGCTCCTACGAGCAGTACTTC.

This chain joins TRBV7-9 and TRBJ2-3; D may be TRBD2 (5 bases). The CDR3 sequence is 15 residues long. Trimming pared 4 bases from V and 0 bases from J, leaving 11 bases between. CDR1 and CDR2 from the germline V gene are SEHNR and FQNEAQ (reference sequence). Written as DNA, the CDR3 is TGTGCCAGCAGCTCCCTTGACTATAGCACAGATACGCAGTATTTT. Translation: CASSSLDYSTDTQYF. Combining the CDR3 with reference TRBV7-9 and TRBJ2-3 gives the whole variable domain DTGVSQNPRHKITKRGQNVTFRCDPISEHNRLYWYRQTLGQGPEFLTYFQNEAQLEKSRLLSDRFSAERPKGSFSTLEIQRTEQGDSAMYLCASSSLDYSTDTQYFGPGTRLTVL.

This chain uses TRBV15 with TRBJ2-7, with D perhaps matching TRBD1 or TRBD2 (5 bases each). The CDR3 contains 15 residues. The V gene's germline CDR1 is LNHNV and CDR2 YYDKDF (reference sequence). Trimming shortened V by 1 base and J by 3 bases, and 13 bases separated the two germline ends. The chain's CDR3 is CATSRAPGRFYEQYF. The CDR3 DNA reads as TGTGCCACCAGCAGAGCCCCAGGGAGATTCTACGAGCAGTACTTC.

The chain uses TRBV6-5 and TRBJ2-1; 12 nucleotides match TRBD2. Germline lookup yields CDR1 MNHEY and CDR2 SVGAGI. V lost 2 bases and J lost 7; bases outside the gene matches: 6. The CDR3 loop spans 16 amino acids. The DNA for the CDR3 is TGTGCCAGCAGTTACAATCTAGCGGGAGGGCGGAATGAGCAGTTCTTC. Its protein is CASSYNLAGGRNEQFF.

The chain combines TRBV9 with TRBJ2-3; D call uncertain. Germline V CDR1 and CDR2: SGDLS, YYNGEE. Trimming cost V 0 bases and J 6 bases, with 8 bases left between them. This CDR3 is built from 13 residues. Here the CDR3 reads CASSVAWVDTQYF. The CDR3 DNA is TGTGCCAGCAGCGTAGCCTGGGTGGATACGCAGTATTTT.

V usage is TRBV28 and J usage is TRBJ2-7, with 7 positions matching TRBD2. CDR3 length: 13 residues. The V gene end was trimmed by 3 bases and the J gene end by 3 bases; junction bases not matched to a gene: 2. The V gene's germline CDR1 is MDHEN and CDR2 SYDVKM. Written as DNA, the CDR3 is TGTGCCAGCAGTTTCGCTAGCGGCTACGAGCAGTACTTC. Translated: CASSFASGYEQYF.

In this sample, this clone turned up once. This sequence joins TRBV29-1 and TRBJ2-1; a weak D match, TRBD2 (5 bases). This CDR3 spans 14 amino acids. From germline, CDR1 is SQVTM and CDR2 ANQGSEA. V was trimmed by 4 bases and J by 5 bases, leaving 15 bases between them. The CDR3 DNA reads as TGCAGCGTTGGCAGGAGCGGCAGCGACAATGAGCAGTTCTTC. It translates to CSVGRSGSDNEQFF.